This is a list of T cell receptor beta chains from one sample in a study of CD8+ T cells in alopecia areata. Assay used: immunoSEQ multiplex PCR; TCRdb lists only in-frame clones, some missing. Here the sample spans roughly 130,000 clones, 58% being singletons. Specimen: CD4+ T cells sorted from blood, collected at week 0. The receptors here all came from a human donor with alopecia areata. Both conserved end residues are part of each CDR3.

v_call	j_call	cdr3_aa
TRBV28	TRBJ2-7	CASSLVGSQYEQYF
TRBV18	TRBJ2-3	CASSPTTGTDTQYF
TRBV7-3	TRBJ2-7	CASSMGQGDEQYF
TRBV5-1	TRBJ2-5	CASSAGEGKETQYF
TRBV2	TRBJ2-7	CASSEAGLQGAREQYF
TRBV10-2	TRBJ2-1	CASLPLYRGTYNEQFF
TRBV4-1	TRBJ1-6	CASSQLADKDHPGSPLHF
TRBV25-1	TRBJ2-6	CASSGRDRSSGANVLTF
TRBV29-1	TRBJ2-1	CSVAPRQSNEQFF
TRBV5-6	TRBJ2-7	CASGRDFSYEQYF
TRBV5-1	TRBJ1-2	CASSLDRNLYGYTF
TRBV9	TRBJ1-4	CASSPGTGEEKLFF
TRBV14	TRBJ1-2	CASSQYQGGHYGYTF
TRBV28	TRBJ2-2	CASSPRTPNTGELFF
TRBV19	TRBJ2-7	CASSIGTGTSYEQYF
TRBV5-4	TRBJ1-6	CASSWGQGLQSPLHF
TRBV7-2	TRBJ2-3	CASSLEDTQYF
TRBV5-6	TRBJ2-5	CASNRVGETQYF
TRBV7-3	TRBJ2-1	CASSPGPYNEQFF
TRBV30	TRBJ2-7	CAWSPGVGNGYEQYF
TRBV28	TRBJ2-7	CASSATLAATYEQYF
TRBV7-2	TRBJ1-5	CASSFRYNQPQHF
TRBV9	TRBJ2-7	CASSTRRRDTAYEQYF
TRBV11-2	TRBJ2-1	CASSFRTSANYNEQFF
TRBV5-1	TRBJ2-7	CASSSGTSVHYEQYF
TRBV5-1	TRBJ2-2	CASSLKAEAGELFF
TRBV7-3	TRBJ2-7	CASSLTLAGGEQYF
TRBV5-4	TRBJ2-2	CASSLRVGTGELFF
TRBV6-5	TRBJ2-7	CASRAGREQYF
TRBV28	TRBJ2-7	CASSFQGVSYEQYF
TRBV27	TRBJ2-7	CASRPFTGGAYEQYF
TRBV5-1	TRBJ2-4	CASRPTGLADIQYF
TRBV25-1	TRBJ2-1	CASSAPGAGTYNEQFF
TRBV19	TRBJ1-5	CASSIVEPNQPQHF
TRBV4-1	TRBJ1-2	CASSQDGLVVRHYGYTF
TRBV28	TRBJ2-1	CASSLQGNGYNEQFF
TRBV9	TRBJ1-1	CASSVAPMNTEAFF
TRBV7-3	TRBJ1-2	CASSLRPGDLYGYTF
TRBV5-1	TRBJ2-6	CASIDSSGANVLTF
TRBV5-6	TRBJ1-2	CASRGWGEDYGYTF
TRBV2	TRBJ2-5	CASSEGRRETQYF
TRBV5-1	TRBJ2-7	CASQIALGRQYEQYF
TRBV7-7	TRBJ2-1	CASSRGLGDDEQFF
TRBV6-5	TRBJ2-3	CASSYSRQLAQYF